This T cell receptor beta chain was obtained from a study of blood T cells in healthy people across ages (dated by TCRdb to the mid-2010s). Regarding the study in general: Template switching captured roughly one uniquely barcoded TCR beta cDNA molecule per two T cells in model experiments. To track age-related changes in TCR beta repertoire diversity, the study relied on deep sequencing normalized with unique cDNA molecular identifiers. The donors were split into four age groups: young (average roughly 15 years), middle-aged (roughly 42), aged (about 56) and long-lived (approximately 80). To avoid experimental bias, donors of different ages were randomly spread across the sequencing lanes. Two additional independent replicas of 1 million unique cDNA reads from the same blood draw were analyzed for two donors (one aged 18 to 30 and one aged 80 or older).

Broader findings and caveats from the paper: Because profiling used bulk unsorted PBMCs, naive and antigen-experienced compartments could not be compared conclusively. There was a strong correlation between observed TCR beta diversity and the percentage of naive T cells measured by flow cytometry. Estimates of total diversity based on one million sequenced T cells were considered lower bounds and underestimates. The CMV infection status of donors was not known, potentially confounding age-related changes in expanded clonotypes. Compared with the aged group, the long-lived group had more naive CD4+ T cells, fewer expanded clones and increased TCR diversity, suggesting age selection. Observed TCR beta diversity per million T cells fell roughly linearly with age, and a significant reduction was already apparent by age roughly 40.

The donors were some 36 Caucasian individuals from Russia, aged 6 to 90 years, who were systemically healthy. Approximately 9.3 milliliters of peripheral blood were drawn from each donor into EDTA-treated Vacutainer tubes. Ficoll-Paque density-gradient centrifugation was used to isolate PBMCs, with at least 7 million per sample. Trizol reagent was used to extract total RNA from PBMCs, with at least 5 micrograms per sample. Naive CD45RAhigh/CD27high T cell percentages were measured by flow cytometry on a PBMC aliquot from every donor. CDR1 and CDR2 are read off the germline V gene (reference sequence) as MNHEY and SMNVEV. The CDR3 holds 13 amino acids from the cysteine to the phenylalanine. Of all the DNA, just the CDR3 is kept, 39 bases in frame from base 1. The V end loses 3 bases and the J end loses 0 bases, and a stretch of 6 bases separates them. Library preparation employed 5' RACE. TCRdb names Illumina HiSeq 2500 as the instrument used. The second PCR ran for roughly 7 to 12 cycles and used a J-beta primer mix along with a sample-barcoded 5' primer. A template-switch 5' adaptor carrying 12 random nucleotides introduced a unique molecular identifier onto each TCR beta cDNA molecule. Each sample yielded at least 3 million CDR3-containing paired-end reads. First-strand cDNA was synthesized from all RNA with the Mint cDNA synthesis kit, primed by a TRBC-specific oligonucleotide. Following uracil-DNA glycosylase treatment, all cDNA underwent a first 18-cycle PCR with the universal primers M1SS and BC2_uni_R. In the source study's methods: For normalization, 1 million high-quality reads were randomly selected from each sample, with every read carrying a distinct molecular identifier. Instead of being binned into consensus sequences, reads with shared molecular identifiers were discarded. MiTCR, set to a Q25 quality threshold and the strictest error-elimination algorithm, was used for CDR3 identification, clonotype clustering and error correction. Lower-bound total TCR beta diversity was estimated with a nonparametric unseen species model using Euler transformation. TCRdb reworked the public reads: Q25 trimming with fastp, MiXCR clone assembly, productive beta chains retained. Under each unique CDR3 protein, matching rows form one entry showing the most common genes and DNA. The V and J calls reflect TCRdb's pipeline rather than the authors' work. The sample records approximately 850,000 distinct CDR3 sequences, roughly 50% of which are singletons. About 20% of the sample comes from the top ten.

This clonotype was recorded a few times. No antigen is known for it. Base qualities are not recorded, but no much larger clone differs from it by a single base. The source of this sequence is a man aged 30-40 years in good health. The specimen sequenced was blood. Recombination linked TRBV27 to TRBJ2-7; no confident D gene assignment can be made. The DNA sequence reads TGTGCCAGCAGTTTGGGATACTCCTACGAGCAGTACTTC. This codes for CASSLGYSYEQYF.